This T cell receptor beta chain was observed in a study of cytomegalovirus exposure and HLA in healthy donors. Overall study findings and caveats: Based on reports, TCR beta sequences accurately predicted HLA-A and HLA-B alleles for most subjects. A later analysis linked a missense DCLRE1C variant to TCR beta V- and J-gene trimming.

PCR employed 60 Vbeta and 13 Jbeta primers. This table comes from immunoSEQ multiplex PCR, and its TCRdb copy is limited to in-frame clones, with some not included. This table holds 150,000 or so clones, around 75% found once. V was trimmed by 2 bases and J by 8 bases, leaving 10 bases between them. Germline CDR1 reads SEHNR; CDR2 reads FQNEAQ (reference sequence). This CDR3 contains 14 residues. Note on this clone: No antigen is known for it.

The receptor comes from a male donor in good health and CMV-seronegative. What was sequenced was PBMCs. The gene calls are TRBV7-9 and TRBJ1-6; no firm D call. This CDR3 reads CASSLYGEYSPLHF. DNA of the CDR3: TGTGCCAGCAGCTTATACGGGGAGTATTCACCCCTCCACTTT.